A single sample gave rise to the 7 T cell receptor beta chains below, sequenced in a study of cytomegalovirus exposure and HLA in healthy donors. The PCR ran on 60 Vbeta and 13 Jbeta primers. Sequencing was performed with immunoSEQ multiplex PCR; in TCRdb, only in-frame clones are kept and a portion is missing. The sample includes roughly 98,000 clones, around 62% of them seen just once. Source material: PBMCs. All receptors come from a woman aged 25-40 years in good health and CMV-seropositive.

Here the CDR3 reads CASRVTATGGSYNEQFF. As DNA, the CDR3 is TGCGCCAGCCGGGTAACGGCGACAGGGGGCTCCTACAATGAGCAGTTCTTC. V usage is TRBV5-1 and J usage is TRBJ2-1; 9 bases match TRBD1. Germline loops: CDR1 SGHRS, CDR2 YFSETQ. The CDR3 contains 17 residues. After removal of 7 bases from V and 0 bases from J, the junction contained 11 bases not matched to a gene.

The chain links TRBV19 to TRBJ1-2, with TRBD1 matching 7 bases. The CDR3 has 12 amino acids. Germline CDR1 is LNHDA and CDR2 is SQIVND (reference sequence). V trimming: 9 bases; J trimming: 6 bases; junction bases outside the gene matches: 7. This CDR3 is CASETGKNGYTF. The DNA of the CDR3 is TGTGCCAGCGAGACAGGGAAGAATGGCTACACCTTC.

There are a few counts of this clone. The chain recombines TRBV9 with TRBJ1-1, with 8 positions matching TRBD1. This CDR3 is 15 amino acids long. The V gene end was trimmed by 0 bases and the J gene end by 4 bases; junction bases not matched to a gene: 5. Germline V gene lookup returns CDR1 SGDLS and CDR2 YYNGEE. CDR3 sequence reads: CASSVGPGQGTEAFF. In nucleotides, the CDR3 is TGTGCCAGCAGCGTAGGTCCCGGACAGGGCACTGAAGCTTTCTTT.

This clone showed up just once. The rearrangement links TRBV13 to TRBJ2-6; 8 bases are a match to TRBD2. With V trimmed by 8 bases and J by 0 bases, 9 bases remained unmatched. Looked up from germline, CDR1 is PRHDT and CDR2 is FYEKMQ (reference sequence). This CDR3 region has 17 residues. The CDR3 sequence is CASGLGGGISGANVLTF. DNA of the CDR3: TGTGCCAGCGGTCTCGGGGGGGGAATCTCTGGGGCCAACGTCCTGACTTTC.

The chain uses TRBV5-1 and TRBJ2-2; 7 nucleotides line up with TRBD1. The V segment lost 2 bases and the J segment 4 bases; nucleotides outside the gene matches: 8. Germline V lookup: CDR1 SGHRS, CDR2 YFSETQ. CDR3 length: 16 amino acids. This CDR3 is CASSLIPGQSTGELFF. Written as DNA, the CDR3 is TGCGCCAGCAGCTTAATACCGGGACAGAGCACCGGGGAGCTGTTTTTT.

This clone has only a few counts. The rearrangement joins TRBV4-1 to TRBJ1-4; TRBD1 aligns across 7 bases. The germline gives CDR1 MGHRA, CDR2 YSYEKL. J was trimmed by 7 bases and V by 3 bases; bases with no gene match: 14. The CDR3 runs to 17 residues. CDR3 loop: CASSHKPGGRGREKLFF. The CDR3 coding sequence is TGCGCCAGCAGCCACAAACCCGGGGGTAGGGGGCGTGAAAAACTGTTTTTT.

This sequence joins TRBV7-9 and TRBJ2-7; tentatively, D is TRBD1 (6 bases). CDR3 length: 15 residues. Per the germline V gene, CDR1 is SEHNR and CDR2 is FQNEAQ (reference sequence). Trimming took off 5 bases at V and 2 bases at J, with 16 bases between the two ends. The CDR3 is CASSPPTGSTYEQYF. The CDR3 nucleotides are TGTGCCAGCAGCCCGCCAACAGGGAGCACCTACGAGCAGTACTTC. Together with reference TRBV7-9 and TRBJ2-7, the CDR3 gives the full variable domain: DTGVSQNPRHKITKRGQNVTFRCDPISEHNRLYWYRQTLGQGPEFLTYFQNEAQLEKSRLLSDRFSAERPKGSFSTLEIQRTEQGDSAMYLCASSPPTGSTYEQYFGPGTRLTVT.